These T cell receptor beta chains were read from a single sample in a study of T-cell reconstitution after alpha-beta-depleted transplantation in children. Each CDR3 protein is one row after TCRdb ran MiXCR on the PCR reads. The sample yields 750,000 to 950,000 distinct CDR3 sequences, approximately 15% seen once. The specimen was PBMCs, mostly from graft donor cells, collected 360 days after TCRalphabeta/CD19-depleted stem cell transplant. All receptors derive from a male patient between 10 and 17 years old who had a stem cell transplant for acute lymphoblastic leukemia, so the T cells may come from the graft donor. Both conserved end residues are part of each CDR3. D genes are given only for firm matches. Some rows mark clone size as missing; the rest say once, few, many or name a class of expanded clone.

>TRBJ2-2|TRBD2|TRBV5-5|.
TGTGCCAGCAGCTTGGAGGGAGGGCCCTCCGGGGAGCTGTTTTTT
CASSLEGGPSGELFF
>TRBJ2-1|TRBD1|TRBV5-5|few
TGTGCCAGCGCCCCTGGGCCGGGACAGGGTGTCTATGAGCAGTTCTTC
CASAPGPGQGVYEQFF
>TRBJ2-7|TRBD2|TRBV6-2/TRBV6-3|.
TGTGCCAGCAGTTACTCGTTCGAGGGCGGGAGGACCTACGAGCAGTACTTC
CASSYSFEGGRTYEQYF
>TRBJ2-7|.|TRBV25-1|many
TGTGCCAGCAGTGTGGTGGGCTCCTACGAGCAGTACTTC
CASSVVGSYEQYF
>TRBJ1-2|TRBD1|TRBV7-3|.
TGTGCCAGCAGACCGGACAGGGTAGGGAACTATGGCTACACCTTC
CASRPDRVGNYGYTF
>TRBJ2-7|TRBD1|TRBV6-1|.
TGTGCCAGCAGTGAGAGGACAGGGGTCCCCTACGAGCAGTACTTC
CASSERTGVPYEQYF
>TRBJ2-7|TRBD2|TRBV3-1|.
TGTGCCAGCAGCAAGGTAGCGGGGCGGGGTCCCTACGAGCAGTACTTC
CASSKVAGRGPYEQYF
>TRBJ2-2|.|TRBV5-6|.
TGTGCCAGCAGCTTGGAACTAGCAGAGATGAACACCGGGGAGCTGTTTTTT
CASSLELAEMNTGELFF
>TRBJ2-1|.|TRBV12-3/TRBV12-4|few
TGTGCCAGCAGTTGGGAAGTCTATGAGCAGTTCTTC
CASSWEVYEQFF
>TRBJ1-5|.|TRBV28|few
TGTGCCAGCAGCCAATCAGGGAATCAGCCCCAGCATTTT
CASSQSGNQPQHF
>TRBJ1-1|.|TRBV19|.
TGTGCCAGTAGCCCATCCTGGTCGGGGAACACTGAAGCTTTCTTT
CASSPSWSGNTEAFF
>TRBJ1-5|TRBD1|TRBV7-2|few
TGTGCCAGCAGCCTTACTACAGGGGCATATCAGCCCCAGCATTTT
CASSLTTGAYQPQHF
>TRBJ2-7|.|TRBV15|many
TGTGCCACCAGCAGAGAGGACAACTACGAGCAGTACTTC
CATSREDNYEQYF
>TRBJ1-2|TRBD1|TRBV25-1|.
TGTGCCAGCAGAAGACAGGGAGGCGGCTACACCTTC
CASRRQGGGYTF
>TRBJ2-1|TRBD2|TRBV20-1|.
TGCAGTGCTCTGGGACTAGCGGGAGTTCCATCCTCTTACAATGAGCAGTTCTTC
CSALGLAGVPSSYNEQFF
>TRBJ2-7|.|TRBV5-1|many
TGTGCCAGCAGCTTAACCGGGACAACATACGAGCAGTACTTC
CASSLTGTTYEQYF
>TRBJ2-7|TRBD2|TRBV12-3/TRBV12-4|.
TGTGCCAGCAGCGGAGGACTAGCGGGAGTTTCCTACGAGCAGTACTTC
CASSGGLAGVSYEQYF
>TRBJ2-1|TRBD2|TRBV7-7|many
TGTGCCAGCAGCTTAGCATCTAGCGGGCACCTCCCCGGCAATGAGCAGTTCTTC
CASSLASSGHLPGNEQFF
>TRBJ2-2|.|TRBV5-1|many
TGCGCCAGCAGCTTCCAAGACACCGGGGAGCTGTTTTTT
CASSFQDTGELFF
>TRBJ2-1|.|TRBV7-8|few
TGTGCCAGCAGCTTTAGGGCGGGCCGCGGCCACAATGAGCAGTTCTTC
CASSFRAGRGHNEQFF
>TRBJ1-5|TRBD1|TRBV7-9|.
TGTGCCAGCAGCTCCCAGGGGGGTCAGCCCCAGCATTTT
CASSSQGGQPQHF
>TRBJ2-3|TRBD2|TRBV5-1|.
TGCGCCAGCAGCTTGGCGCCTAGCGGGAGGGGAGATACGCAGTATTTT
CASSLAPSGRGDTQYF